Presented here are 11 T cell receptor beta chains from one specimen sequenced in a study of blood T cell repertoires in COVID-19. Data came from immunoSEQ multiplex PCR; TCRdb stores just in-frame clones and leaves some out. The sample yields a few hundred thousand clones, about 83% seen once. The sequenced sample was peripheral blood. The receptors shown here come from a woman younger than 45 with COVID-19, enrolled during active disease.

This chain links TRBV6-5 with TRBJ1-2; no clear D. Germline V CDR1 and CDR2: MNHEY, SVGAGI. The CDR3 spans 13 residues. The germline V and J ends were trimmed by 2 bases and 3 bases, with 7 bases remaining between them. The CDR3 bases are TGTGCCAGCAGTTACAGCGGGGACTATGGCTACACCTTC. Its translation: CASSYSGDYGYTF.

This chain joins TRBV19 and TRBJ2-2; 9 bases map to TRBD1. The length of the CDR3 is 16 residues. Germline CDR1 and CDR2: LNHDA and SQIVND (reference sequence). Trimming removed 6 bases from V and 1 base from J; junction bases left unmatched: 6. Here the CDR3 DNA reads TGTGCCAGTAGGGGGACAGGGCGGATGAACACCGGGGAGCTGTTTTTT. This codes for CASRGTGRMNTGELFF.

The chain employs TRBV28 and TRBJ1-1; D not resolved. CDR1 MDHEN and CDR2 SYDVKM come from the germline V gene. The CDR3 sequence is 15 residues long. The germline V and J ends were trimmed by 6 bases and 1 base, with 15 bases remaining between them. DNA for the CDR3: TGTGCCAGCAGCGAATCGATAAACTGGAACACTGAAGCTTTCTTT. Its translation: CASSESINWNTEAFF. The variable domain in full, with the rest retrieved from reference TRBV28 and TRBJ1-1, is DVKVTQSSRYLVKRTGEKVFLECVQDMDHENMFWYRQDPGLGLRLIYFSYDVKMKEKGDIPEGYSVSREKKERFSLILESASTNQTSMYLCASSESINWNTEAFFGQGTRLTVV.

The V and J genes are TRBV19 and TRBJ2-7; no firm D call. V was cut by 2 bases and J by 4 bases, with 12 bases left in between. The CDR3 length is 14 residues. Germline V gene sequence: CDR1 LNHDA, CDR2 SQIVND (reference sequence). This CDR3 is CASSISPEAYEQYF. The CDR3 region has the DNA TGTGCCAGTAGTATATCCCCCGAGGCATACGAGCAGTACTTC. The full variable domain, in which reference TRBV19 and TRBJ2-7 provide the parts outside the CDR3, is DGGITQSPKYLFRKEGQNVTLSCEQNLNHDAMYWYRQDPGQGLRLIYYSQIVNDFQKGDIAEGYSVSREKKESFPLTVTSAQKNPTAFYLCASSISPEAYEQYFGPGTRLTVT.

The rearrangement joins TRBV4-1 to TRBJ2-3; 7 bases map to TRBD2. This CDR3 contains 16 residues. After removal of 2 bases from V and 2 bases from J, the junction contained 7 bases not matched to a gene. Germline values: CDR1 MGHRA, CDR2 YSYEKL. CDR3 sequence (DNA): TGCGCCAGCAGCCAACGGGAGGAAATTGCCACAGATACGCAGTATTTT. Its translation: CASSQREEIATDTQYF.

Only a few counts were recorded for this clone. This sequence joins TRBV3-1 (or the pseudogene TRBV3-2) and TRBJ2-1, with 7 bases lining up with TRBD2. This CDR3 is 13 amino acids long. The germline gives CDR1 LGHDT, CDR2 YNNKEL (reference sequence). J was trimmed by 13 bases and V by 3 bases; bases with no gene match: 9. CDR3 sequence reads: CASSHLTSQSQFF. For the CDR3, the DNA is TGTGCCAGCAGCCATCTGACTAGCCAATCCCAGTTCTTC.

V usage is TRBV4-1 and J usage is TRBJ1-3; D is ambiguous. Between the trimmed V and J ends, which lost 5 bases and 4 bases, there was a span of 15 bases. The V gene's germline CDR1 is MGHRA and CDR2 YSYEKL. CDR3 size: 15 residues. The CDR3, as DNA: TGCGCCAGCAGCAGGGAGAGGACCGACGGAAACACCATATATTTT. Protein sequence: CASSRERTDGNTIYF.

The rearrangement links TRBV2 to TRBJ1-2, with 9 nucleotides matching TRBD1. Germline values: CDR1 SNHLY, CDR2 FYNNEI. CDR3 length equals 14 residues. The V and J ends lost 5 bases and 5 bases, in that order; junction bases with no gene match: 6. CDR3 region: CASSSQGAGYGYTF. CDR3 in DNA: TGTGCCAGCAGTTCACAGGGGGCAGGATATGGCTACACCTTC.

The table lists this clone with a count of one. The chain has TRBV10-3 and TRBJ1-4; tentatively, D is TRBD1 (6 bases). Per the germline V gene, CDR1 is ENHRY and CDR2 is SYGVKD. V lost 10 bases, J lost 2 bases, and 11 bases lay in between. This CDR3 spans 13 amino acids. The chain's CDR3 is CATSDSTNEKLFF. As DNA, the CDR3 is TGTGCCACTTCGGACAGTACTAATGAAAAACTGTTTTTT.

This chain links TRBV5-5 with TRBJ1-1; the D gene is possibly TRBD1 (6 bases). Germline V gives CDR1 SGHKS, CDR2 YYEKEE (reference sequence). The V and J ends lost 4 bases and 1 base respectively, with 14 bases between them. The CDR3 is 15 residues long. DNA of the CDR3: TGTGCCAGCAGCACCTATGGGACATCGAACACTGAAGCTTTCTTT. Translating gives CASSTYGTSNTEAFF.

The genes are TRBV29-1 and TRBJ1-5; D is unresolved. V was shortened by 7 bases and J by 2 bases, with 9 bases between the two germline ends. CDR3 length equals 12 residues. Germline V gene lookup returns CDR1 SQVTM and CDR2 ANQGSEA. The DNA for the CDR3 is TGCAGCGCAAGCAACGGCAATCAGCCCCAGCATTTT. It codes for CSASNGNQPQHF.